This T cell receptor (beta chain) was obtained from a study of blood T cell repertoires in COVID-19. At the level of the study: Samples came from the United States, Italy and Spain, spanning acute and convalescent COVID-19.

V shed 4 bases and J 13 bases; nucleotides not matched to a gene: 11. The CDR3 spans 14 residues. Germline-derived CDR1 and CDR2 are SGHRS and YFSETQ. Original processing methods: Amplification from reference gene primers served as the basis for estimated nucleated cell counts. The repertoire was sequenced with immunoSEQ multiplex PCR; TCRdb's copy has only in-frame clones and lacks some. V, J and clone size were drawn from that table, and D and trimming were deduced from the DNA. The sample shows tens of thousands of clones, about 90% of them seen only once. Sequencing was carried out using peripheral blood. The chain joins TRBV5-1 to TRBJ2-1; 10 bases line up with TRBD1. The receptor was derived from a human donor in a cohort sampled during active COVID-19. In nucleotides, the CDR3 is TGCGCCAGCAGCCAGGCCGGGACAGGGGTGGAACAGTTCTTC. The encoded protein is CASSQAGTGVEQFF.